Listed below are T cell receptor beta chains from one sample, sequenced in a study of CD8 T cells in ankylosing spondylitis. TCRdb redid the calling of the 5' RACE reads with MiXCR, one entry per CDR3 protein. Among a few hundred thousand distinct CDR3 sequences, about 6.7% were seen once, and the ten largest hold 12% to 15%. The sequencing sample was made of blood, either unsorted or a sorted T cell fraction (not recorded which). These receptor sequences come from a male donor with ankylosing spondylitis. CDR3s include the opening cysteine and the closing phenylalanine or tryptophan. D genes are given only for firm matches. Clone sizes are given selectively: once, few, many, or a class where the clone is expanded.

CAPQTAAYSYNEQFF | TGTGCCCCCCAAACCGCGGCTTACTCCTACAATGAGCAGTTCTTC | TRBJ2-1 | NA | TRBV19 | many
CASSPTGVEAFF | TGCGCCAGCAGCCCGACAGGGGTCGAAGCTTTCTTT | TRBJ1-1 | TRBD1 | TRBV5-1 | many
CSAGGYSSYEQYF | TGCAGCGCCGGGGGCTACAGCTCCTACGAGCAGTACTTC | TRBJ2-7 | NA | TRBV29-1 | few
CASSLGRSGKRYEQYF | TGTGCCAGCAGCTTGGGGCGCTCCGGGAAACGCTACGAGCAGTACTTC | TRBJ2-7 | NA | TRBV5-6 | many
CASSVGVFGTDTQYF | TGTGCCAGTAGTGTTGGGGTTTTCGGCACAGATACGCAGTATTTT | TRBJ2-3 | NA | TRBV19 | NA
CASSVAFQGTNEQFF | TGTGCCAGCAGCGTGGCCTTCCAGGGGACCAATGAGCAGTTCTTC | TRBJ2-1 | NA | TRBV9 | few
CAISDDSFNQPQHF | TGTGCCATCAGTGATGACTCGTTCAATCAGCCCCAGCATTTT | TRBJ1-5 | NA | TRBV10-3 | few
CASSQDGARGRLYSPLHF | TGCGCCAGCAGCCAAGATGGGGCGAGGGGCCGGTTGTATTCACCCCTCCACTTT | TRBJ1-6 | NA | TRBV4-1 | many
CASSQEGLALDNEQFF | TGTGCCAGCAGCCAAGAGGGACTAGCCCTCGATAATGAGCAGTTCTTC | TRBJ2-1 | TRBD2 | TRBV3-1 | NA
CASSLGGGDEQFF | TGCGCCAGCAGCTTGGGGGGAGGGGATGAGCAGTTCTTC | TRBJ2-1 | TRBD2 | TRBV5-1 | many
CASSLGGPRNSPLHF | TGTGCCAGCAGCTTAGGGGGGCCGCGGAATTCACCCCTCCACTTT | TRBJ1-6 | NA | TRBV7-2 | many
CSVWDRGREKLFF | TGCAGCGTTTGGGACAGGGGACGGGAAAAACTGTTTTTT | TRBJ1-4 | TRBD1 | TRBV29-1 | many
CASNPAVGISYNEQFF | TGTGCCAGCAACCCCGCTGTGGGGATTTCCTACAATGAGCAGTTCTTC | TRBJ2-1 | NA | TRBV27 | NA
CASSWTSGRKETQYF | TGCGCCAGCAGCTGGACTAGCGGGAGGAAAGAGACCCAGTACTTC | TRBJ2-5 | TRBD2 | TRBV5-1 | NA
CASSTLAGVYNEQFF | TGTGCCAGTAGTACCCTAGCGGGGGTTTACAATGAGCAGTTCTTC | TRBJ2-1 | TRBD2 | TRBV19 | NA
CASSLGEDSYNEQFF | TGCGCCAGCAGCTTGGGAGAAGATTCCTACAATGAGCAGTTCTTC | TRBJ2-1 | NA | TRBV5-1 | many
CASSHQKRNTEAFF | TGTGCCAGCAGCCACCAGAAGAGGAACACTGAAGCTTTCTTT | TRBJ1-1 | NA | TRBV7-9 | many
CASSPEGGASGTDTQYF | TGCGCCAGCAGCCCAGAGGGGGGTGCGTCGGGCACAGATACGCAGTATTTT | TRBJ2-3 | NA | TRBV5-1 | NA
CASSGVNSNEKLFF | TGTGCCAGCAGCGGAGTGAACTCTAATGAAAAACTGTTTTTT | TRBJ1-4 | NA | TRBV7-4 | many
CAISESEGGSSFEQFF | TGTGCCATCAGTGAGTCTGAGGGGGGGTCCTCGTTTGAGCAGTTCTTC | TRBJ2-1 | NA | TRBV10-3 | few
CASSPQGVFTEAFF | TGTGCCAGCAGTCCGCAGGGGGTGTTTACTGAAGCTTTCTTT | TRBJ1-1 | TRBD1 | TRBV27 | many
CASSHLGGKVYEQYF | TGTGCCAGCAGCCACCTTGGGGGGAAGGTCTACGAGCAGTACTTC | TRBJ2-7 | NA | TRBV5-6 | many
CASSFVGPTEAFF | TGTGCCAGCAGTTTTGTGGGGCCCACTGAAGCTTTCTTT | TRBJ1-1 | NA | TRBV12-3/TRBV12-4 | many
CSARPPPVGYTF | TGCAGTGCTAGGCCCCCCCCCGTCGGCTACACCTTC | TRBJ1-2 | NA | TRBV20-1 | many
CASSSLGLAGTDTQYF | TGTGCCAGCAGTTCCCTGGGACTAGCGGGGACAGATACGCAGTATTTT | TRBJ2-3 | TRBD2 | TRBV6-5 | many
CSARKLHDSNQPQHF | TGCAGTGCTCGGAAACTGCACGATAGCAATCAGCCCCAGCATTTT | TRBJ1-5 | NA | TRBV20-1 | NA
CASSYFTSGMETQYF | TGTGCCAGCAGTTACTTTACTAGCGGGATGGAGACCCAGTACTTC | TRBJ2-5 | TRBD2 | TRBV6-5 | many
CASSVVKAADTEAFF | TGTGCCAGCAGCGTAGTAAAGGCGGCGGACACTGAAGCTTTCTTT | TRBJ1-1 | NA | TRBV9 | few
CASSSHDTSNYGYTF | TGTGCCAGCAGCTCCCATGACACGTCCAACTATGGCTACACCTTC | TRBJ1-2 | NA | TRBV7-9 | many
CASSRGDRELFF | TGTGCCAGCAGCCGCGGAGATAGGGAGCTGTTTTTT | TRBJ2-2 | NA | TRBV7-6 | many
CASSVNRVFSTGELFF | TGTGCCAGCAGCGTAAACCGGGTATTTAGCACCGGGGAGCTGTTTTTT | TRBJ2-2 | NA | TRBV9 | many